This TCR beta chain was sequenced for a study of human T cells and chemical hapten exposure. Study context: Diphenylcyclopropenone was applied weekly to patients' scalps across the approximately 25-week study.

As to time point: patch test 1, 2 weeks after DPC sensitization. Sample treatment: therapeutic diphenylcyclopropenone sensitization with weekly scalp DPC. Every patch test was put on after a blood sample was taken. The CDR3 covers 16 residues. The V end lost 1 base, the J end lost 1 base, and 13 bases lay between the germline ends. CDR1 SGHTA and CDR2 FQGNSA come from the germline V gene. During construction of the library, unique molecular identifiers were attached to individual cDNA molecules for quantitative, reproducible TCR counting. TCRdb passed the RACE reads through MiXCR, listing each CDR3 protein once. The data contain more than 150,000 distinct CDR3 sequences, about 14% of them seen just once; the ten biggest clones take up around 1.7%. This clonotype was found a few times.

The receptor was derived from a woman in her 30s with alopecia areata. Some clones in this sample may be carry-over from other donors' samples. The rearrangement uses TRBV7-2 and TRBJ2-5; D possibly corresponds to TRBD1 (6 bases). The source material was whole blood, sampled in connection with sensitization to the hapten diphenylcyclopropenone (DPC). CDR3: CASSLEQGWTQETQYF. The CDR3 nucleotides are TGTGCCAGCAGCTTAGAGCAGGGGTGGACCCAAGAGACCCAGTACTTC.